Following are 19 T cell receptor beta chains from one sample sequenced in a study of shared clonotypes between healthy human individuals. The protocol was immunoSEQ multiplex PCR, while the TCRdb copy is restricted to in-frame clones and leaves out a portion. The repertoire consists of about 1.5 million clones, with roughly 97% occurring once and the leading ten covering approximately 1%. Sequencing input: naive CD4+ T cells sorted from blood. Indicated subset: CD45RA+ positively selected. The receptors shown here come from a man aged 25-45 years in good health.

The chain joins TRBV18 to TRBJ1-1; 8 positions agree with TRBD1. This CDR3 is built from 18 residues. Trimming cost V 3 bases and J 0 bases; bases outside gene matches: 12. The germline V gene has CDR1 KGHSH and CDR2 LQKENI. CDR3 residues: CASSPIPGQVTVNTEAFF. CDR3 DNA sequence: TGTGCCAGCTCACCTATCCCGGGACAGGTTACGGTGAACACTGAAGCTTTCTTT.

CDR3 amino acids: CASSIRQNPLNTEAFF. The CDR3 DNA sequence: TGCGCCAGCAGCATTAGACAGAACCCATTGAACACTGAAGCTTTCTTT. The rearrangement joins TRBV5-1 to TRBJ1-1; D is perhaps TRBD1 (5 bases). This CDR3 is built from 16 residues. CDR1 is SGHRS and CDR2 is YFSETQ in the germline V gene. Trimming shortened V by 4 bases and J by 0 bases, and 16 bases separated the two germline ends.

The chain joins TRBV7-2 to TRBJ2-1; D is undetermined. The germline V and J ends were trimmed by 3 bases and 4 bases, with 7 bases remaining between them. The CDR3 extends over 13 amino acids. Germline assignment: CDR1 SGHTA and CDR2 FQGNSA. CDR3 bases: TGTGCCAGCAGCTTCCACCCGTACAATGAGCAGTTCTTC. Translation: CASSFHPYNEQFF.

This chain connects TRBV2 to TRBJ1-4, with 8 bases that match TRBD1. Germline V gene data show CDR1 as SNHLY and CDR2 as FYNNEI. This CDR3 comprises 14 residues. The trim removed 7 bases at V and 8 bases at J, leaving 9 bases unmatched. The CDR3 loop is CASILDRAQEKLFF. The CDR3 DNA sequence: TGTGCCAGCATTCTGGACAGGGCGCAGGAAAAACTGTTTTTT.

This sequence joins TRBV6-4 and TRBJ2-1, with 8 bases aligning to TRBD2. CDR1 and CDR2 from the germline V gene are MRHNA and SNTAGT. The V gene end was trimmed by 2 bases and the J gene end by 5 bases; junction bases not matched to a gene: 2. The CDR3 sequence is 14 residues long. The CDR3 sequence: CASSDSGRHNEQFF. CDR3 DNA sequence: TGTGCCAGCAGTGACAGCGGGAGACACAATGAGCAGTTCTTC.

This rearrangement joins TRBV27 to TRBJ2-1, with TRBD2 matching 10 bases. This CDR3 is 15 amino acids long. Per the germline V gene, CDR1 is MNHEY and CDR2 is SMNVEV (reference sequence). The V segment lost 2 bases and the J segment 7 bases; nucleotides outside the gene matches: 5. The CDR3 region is CASSLASGSSNEQFF. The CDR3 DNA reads TGTGCCAGCAGTTTAGCTAGCGGGAGTTCGAATGAGCAGTTCTTC.

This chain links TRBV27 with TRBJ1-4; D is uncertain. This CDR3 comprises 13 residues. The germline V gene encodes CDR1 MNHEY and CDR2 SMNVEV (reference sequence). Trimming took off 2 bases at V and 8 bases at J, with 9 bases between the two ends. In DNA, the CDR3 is TGTGCCAGCAGTTTAAGGGTAGGAGAAAAACTGTTTTTT. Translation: CASSLRVGEKLFF.

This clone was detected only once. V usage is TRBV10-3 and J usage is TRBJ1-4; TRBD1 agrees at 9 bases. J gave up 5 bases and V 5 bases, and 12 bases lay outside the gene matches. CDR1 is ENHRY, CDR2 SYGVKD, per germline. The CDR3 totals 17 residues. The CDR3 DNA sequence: TGTGCCATCAGTCGCTTGATACCCGGACAGGGGAATGAAAAACTGTTTTTT. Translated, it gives CAISRLIPGQGNEKLFF.

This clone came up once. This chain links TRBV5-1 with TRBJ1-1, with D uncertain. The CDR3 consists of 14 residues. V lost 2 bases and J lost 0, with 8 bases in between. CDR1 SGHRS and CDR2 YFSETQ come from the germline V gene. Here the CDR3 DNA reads TGCGCCAGCAGCTTTAGCGGATTGAACACTGAAGCTTTCTTT. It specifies CASSFSGLNTEAFF.

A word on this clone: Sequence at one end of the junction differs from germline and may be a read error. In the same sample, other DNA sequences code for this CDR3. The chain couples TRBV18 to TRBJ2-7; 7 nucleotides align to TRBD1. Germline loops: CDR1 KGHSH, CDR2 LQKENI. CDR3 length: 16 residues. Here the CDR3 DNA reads TGTGCCAGCTCACCGCCGGGACAGTATCTCTCCTACGAGCAATACTTC. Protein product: CASSPPGQYLSYEQYF.

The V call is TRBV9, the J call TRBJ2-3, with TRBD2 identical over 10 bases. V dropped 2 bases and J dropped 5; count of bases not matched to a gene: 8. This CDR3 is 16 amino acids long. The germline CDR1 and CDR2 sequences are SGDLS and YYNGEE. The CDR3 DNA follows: TGTGCCAGCAGCGTCCGAGGGACTAGCGTACAAGATACGCAGTATTTT. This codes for CASSVRGTSVQDTQYF.

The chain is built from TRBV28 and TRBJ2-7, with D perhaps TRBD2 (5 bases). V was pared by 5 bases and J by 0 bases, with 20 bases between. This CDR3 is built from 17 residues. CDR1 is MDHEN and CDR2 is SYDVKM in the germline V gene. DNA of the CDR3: TGTGCCAGCAGTGGCCTTTTGGGTAGCGCACACTCCTACGAGCAGTACTTC. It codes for CASSGLLGSAHSYEQYF.

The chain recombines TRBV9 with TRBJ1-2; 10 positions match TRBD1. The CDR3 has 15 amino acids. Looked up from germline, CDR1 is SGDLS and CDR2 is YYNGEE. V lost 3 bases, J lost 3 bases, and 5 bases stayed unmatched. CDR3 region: CASSATTGGDYGYTF. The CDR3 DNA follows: TGTGCCAGCAGCGCCACGACAGGGGGCGACTATGGCTACACCTTC.

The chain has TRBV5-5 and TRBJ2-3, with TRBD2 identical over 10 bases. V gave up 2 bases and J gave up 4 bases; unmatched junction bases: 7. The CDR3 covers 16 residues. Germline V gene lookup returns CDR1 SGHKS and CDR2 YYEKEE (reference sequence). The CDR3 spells CASSFRLAGESDTQYF. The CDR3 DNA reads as TGTGCCAGCAGCTTTAGGCTAGCGGGAGAATCAGATACGCAGTATTTT.

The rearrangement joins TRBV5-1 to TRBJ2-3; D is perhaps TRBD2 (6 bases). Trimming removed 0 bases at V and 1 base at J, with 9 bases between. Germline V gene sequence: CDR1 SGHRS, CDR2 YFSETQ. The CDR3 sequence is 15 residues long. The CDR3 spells CASSLGEVGTDTQYF. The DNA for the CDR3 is TGCGCCAGCAGCTTGGGGGAGGTGGGCACAGATACGCAGTATTTT.

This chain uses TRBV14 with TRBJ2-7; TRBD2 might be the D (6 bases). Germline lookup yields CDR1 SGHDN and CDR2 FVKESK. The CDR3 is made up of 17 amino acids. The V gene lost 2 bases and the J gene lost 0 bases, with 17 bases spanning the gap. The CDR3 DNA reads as TGTGCCAGCAGCCAAAATTTCGGGACTGATCGCTCCTACGAGCAGTACTTC. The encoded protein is CASSQNFGTDRSYEQYF.

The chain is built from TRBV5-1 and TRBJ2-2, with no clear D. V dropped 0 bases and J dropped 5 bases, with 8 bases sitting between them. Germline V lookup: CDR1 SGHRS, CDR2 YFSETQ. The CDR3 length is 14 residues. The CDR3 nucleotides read TGCGCCAGCAGCTTGGTTGCGGAAACCGGGGAGCTGTTTTTT. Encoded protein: CASSLVAETGELFF. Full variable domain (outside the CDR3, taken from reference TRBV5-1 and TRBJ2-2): KAGVTQTPRYLIKTRGQQVTLSCSPISGHRSVSWYQQTPGQGLQFLFEYFSETQRNKGNFPGRFSGRQFSNSRSEMNVSTLELGDSALYLCASSLVAETGELFFGEGSRLTVL.

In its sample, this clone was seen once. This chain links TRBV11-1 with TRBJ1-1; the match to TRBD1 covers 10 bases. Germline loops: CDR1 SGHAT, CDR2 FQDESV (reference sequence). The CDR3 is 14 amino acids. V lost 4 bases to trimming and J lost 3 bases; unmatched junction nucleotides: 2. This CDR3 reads CASSSGQGDTEAFF. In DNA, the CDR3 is TGTGCCAGCAGCTCAGGACAGGGGGACACTGAAGCTTTCTTT.

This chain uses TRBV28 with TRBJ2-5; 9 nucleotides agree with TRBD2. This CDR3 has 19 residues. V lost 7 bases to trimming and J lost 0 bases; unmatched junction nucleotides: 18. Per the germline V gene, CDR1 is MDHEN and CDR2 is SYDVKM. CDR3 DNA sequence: TGTGCCAGCACTTCGAAGGGGGGACTAGCATTTTCGTACCAAGAGACCCAGTACTTC. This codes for CASTSKGGLAFSYQETQYF.